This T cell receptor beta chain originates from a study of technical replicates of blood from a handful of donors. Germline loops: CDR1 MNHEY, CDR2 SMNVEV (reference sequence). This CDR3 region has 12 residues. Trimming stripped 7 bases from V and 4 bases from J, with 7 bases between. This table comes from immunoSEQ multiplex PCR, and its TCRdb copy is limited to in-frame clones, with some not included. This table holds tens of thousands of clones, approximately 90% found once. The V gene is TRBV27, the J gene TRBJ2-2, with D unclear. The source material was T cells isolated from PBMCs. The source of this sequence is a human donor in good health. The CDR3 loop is CASTLSTGELFF. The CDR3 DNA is TGTGCCAGCACCCTGTCCACCGGGGAGCTGTTTTTT.